This section outlines one TCR beta chain sequence together with its context. The antigen is unknown. The data belong to a study of human thymus T cells. Study results and limitations: Apparent skewing of V and J gene usage characterized both thymic and blood repertoires.

Having corrective surgery for congenital heart defects, healthy Finnish infants were the ones who donated. During surgery, about 0.5-1 mL peripheral blood was drawn from four of eight donors. Genomic DNA was extracted from every available blood leukocyte. The table came from immunoSEQ multiplex PCR; TCRdb's copy has only in-frame clones and leaves some out. The data show about 60,000 clones, 85% to 95% seen once. The germline gives CDR1 SNHLY, CDR2 FYNNEI. The CDR3 consists of 13 residues. V was trimmed by 8 bases and J by 0 bases, leaving 10 bases between them. V usage is TRBV2 and J usage is TRBJ1-1; the D gene is possibly TRBD1 (5 bases). The sequence derives from a boy in the first two years of life with a congenital heart defect but otherwise immunologically healthy. The material sequenced was blood. CDR3 protein: CASSGEMNTEAFF. The CDR3 DNA follows: TGTGCCAGCTCGGGGGAAATGAACACTGAAGCTTTCTTT.